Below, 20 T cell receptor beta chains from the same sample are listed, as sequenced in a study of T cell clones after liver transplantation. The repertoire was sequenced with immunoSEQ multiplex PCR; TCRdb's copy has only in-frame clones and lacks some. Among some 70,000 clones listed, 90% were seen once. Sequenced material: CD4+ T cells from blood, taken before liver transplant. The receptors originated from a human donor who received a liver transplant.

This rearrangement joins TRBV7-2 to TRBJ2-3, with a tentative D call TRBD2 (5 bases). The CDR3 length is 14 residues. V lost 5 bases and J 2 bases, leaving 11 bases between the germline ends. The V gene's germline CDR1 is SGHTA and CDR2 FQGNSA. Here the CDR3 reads CASSPPTNTDTQYF. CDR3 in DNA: TGTGCCAGCAGCCCCCCGACTAACACAGATACGCAGTATTTT.

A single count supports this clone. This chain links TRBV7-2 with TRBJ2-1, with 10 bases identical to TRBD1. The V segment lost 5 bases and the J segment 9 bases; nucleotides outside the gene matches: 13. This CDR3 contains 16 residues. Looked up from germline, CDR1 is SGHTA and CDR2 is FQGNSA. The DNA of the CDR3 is TGTGCCAGCAGCGTAATATCGGGACAGGGGATGAGTGAGCAGTTCTTC. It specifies CASSVISGQGMSEQFF.

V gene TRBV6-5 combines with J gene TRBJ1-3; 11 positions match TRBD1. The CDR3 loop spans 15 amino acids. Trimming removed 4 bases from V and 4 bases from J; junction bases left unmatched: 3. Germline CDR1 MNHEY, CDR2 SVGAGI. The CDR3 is CASSSGTGGGNTIYF. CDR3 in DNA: TGTGCCAGCAGTTCCGGGACAGGGGGGGGAAACACCATATATTTT.

DNA for the CDR3: TGTGCCAGCTCACCCGGGAGACAGATGAACACTGAAGCTTTCTTT. Its protein is CASSPGRQMNTEAFF. The genes are TRBV18 and TRBJ1-1, with TRBD1 as a possible D gene (5 bases). This CDR3 has 15 amino acids. Germline loops: CDR1 KGHSH, CDR2 LQKENI. V dropped 3 bases and J dropped 0 bases, with 11 bases sitting between them. The whole variable domain, filled in from reference TRBV18 and TRBJ1-1, reads NAGVMQNPRHLVRRRGQEARLRCSPMKGHSHVYWYRQLPEEGLKFMVYLQKENIIDESGMPKERFSAEFPKEGPSILRIQQVVRGDSAAYFCASSPGRQMNTEAFFGQGTRLTVV.

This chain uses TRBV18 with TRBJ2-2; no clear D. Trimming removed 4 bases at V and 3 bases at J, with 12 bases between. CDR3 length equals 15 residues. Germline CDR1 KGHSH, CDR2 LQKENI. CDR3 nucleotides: TGTGCCAGCTCACGTGAAGGTTTGGACACCGGGGAGCTGTTTTTT. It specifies CASSREGLDTGELFF.

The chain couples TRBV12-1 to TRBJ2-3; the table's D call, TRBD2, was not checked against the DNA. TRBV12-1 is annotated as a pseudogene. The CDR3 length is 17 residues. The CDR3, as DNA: TGTGCCAGCAGCCCTGAGACTAGCGAGAGACCCTCAGATACGCAGTATTTT. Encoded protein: CASSPETSERPSDTQYF.

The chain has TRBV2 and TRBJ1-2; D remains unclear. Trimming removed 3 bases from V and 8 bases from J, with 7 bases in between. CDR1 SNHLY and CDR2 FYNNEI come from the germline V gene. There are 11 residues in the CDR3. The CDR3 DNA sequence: TGTGCCAGCAGTGAGTCCGGCGGCTACACCTTC. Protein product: CASSESGGYTF.

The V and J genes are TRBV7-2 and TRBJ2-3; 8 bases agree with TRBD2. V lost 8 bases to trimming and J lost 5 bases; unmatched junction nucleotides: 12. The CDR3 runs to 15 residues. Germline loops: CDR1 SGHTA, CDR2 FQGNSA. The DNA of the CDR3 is TGTGCCAGCCGGCCCCCCGGGAGGGCGAGAGATACGCAGTATTTT. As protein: CASRPPGRARDTQYF. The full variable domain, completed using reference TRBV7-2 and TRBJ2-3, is GAGVSQSPSNKVTEKGKDVELRCDPISGHTALYWYRQSLGQGLEFLIYFQGNSAPDKSGLPSDRFSAERTGGSVSTLTIQRTQQEDSAVYLCASRPPGRARDTQYFGPGTRLTVL.

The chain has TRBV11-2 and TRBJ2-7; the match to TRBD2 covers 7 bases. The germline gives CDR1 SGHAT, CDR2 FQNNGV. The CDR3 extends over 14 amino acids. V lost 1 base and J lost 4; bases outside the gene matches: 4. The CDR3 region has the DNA TGTGCCAGCAGCTTAGTTGGGGGGGTGTACGAGCAGTACTTC. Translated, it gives CASSLVGGVYEQYF.

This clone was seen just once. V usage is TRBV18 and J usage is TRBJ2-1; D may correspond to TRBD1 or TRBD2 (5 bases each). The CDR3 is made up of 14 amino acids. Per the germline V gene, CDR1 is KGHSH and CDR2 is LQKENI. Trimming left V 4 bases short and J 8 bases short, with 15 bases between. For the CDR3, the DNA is TGTGCCAGCTCACGGGACGCCTTACAAGATGAGCAGTTCTTC. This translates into CASSRDALQDEQFF.

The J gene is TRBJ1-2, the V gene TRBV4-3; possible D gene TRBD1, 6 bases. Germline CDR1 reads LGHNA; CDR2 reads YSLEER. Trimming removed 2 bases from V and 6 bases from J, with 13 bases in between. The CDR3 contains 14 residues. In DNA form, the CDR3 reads TGCGCCAGCAGCCAAACGGTGGGGGGCCATGGCTACACCTTC. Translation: CASSQTVGGHGYTF.

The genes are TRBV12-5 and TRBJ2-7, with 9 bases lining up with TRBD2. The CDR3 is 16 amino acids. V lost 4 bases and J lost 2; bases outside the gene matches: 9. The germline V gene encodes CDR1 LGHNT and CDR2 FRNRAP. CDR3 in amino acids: CASGSPGLASPYEQYF. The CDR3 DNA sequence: TGTGCTAGTGGTTCTCCGGGACTAGCTTCGCCCTACGAGCAGTACTTC.

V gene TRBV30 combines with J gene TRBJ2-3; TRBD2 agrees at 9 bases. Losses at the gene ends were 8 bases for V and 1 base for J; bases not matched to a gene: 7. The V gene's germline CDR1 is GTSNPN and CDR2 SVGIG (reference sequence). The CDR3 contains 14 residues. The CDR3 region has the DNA TGTGCCAGGGGCGGGAGGGTCGGCACAGATACGCAGTATTTT. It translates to CARGGRVGTDTQYF.

The DNA for the CDR3 is TGTGCCACCAGCAGAGATACCGGGTACAATGAGCAGTTCTTC. This sequence encodes CATSRDTGYNEQFF. The J gene is TRBJ2-1, the V gene TRBV15; D is undetermined. V was cut by 0 bases and J by 4 bases, with 7 bases left in between. The germline gives CDR1 LNHNV, CDR2 YYDKDF (reference sequence). The CDR3 runs to 14 residues. The variable domain in full, completed from reference TRBV15 and TRBJ2-1, reads DAMVIQNPRYQVTQFGKPVTLSCSQTLNHNVMYWYQQKSSQAPKLLFHYYDKDFNNEADTPDNFQSRRPNTSFCFLDIRSPGLGDTAMYLCATSRDTGYNEQFFGPGTRLTVL.

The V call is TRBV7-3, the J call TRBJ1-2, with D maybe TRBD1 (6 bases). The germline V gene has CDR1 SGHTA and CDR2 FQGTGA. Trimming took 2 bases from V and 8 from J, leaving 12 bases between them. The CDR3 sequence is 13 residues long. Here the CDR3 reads CASSLDRLQGYTF. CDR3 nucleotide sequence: TGTGCCAGCAGCTTAGACAGGCTACAAGGCTACACCTTC.

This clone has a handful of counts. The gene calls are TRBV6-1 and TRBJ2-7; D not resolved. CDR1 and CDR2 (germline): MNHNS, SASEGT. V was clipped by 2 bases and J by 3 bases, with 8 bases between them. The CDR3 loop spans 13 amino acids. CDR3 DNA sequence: TGTGCCAGCAGTGAAACGTCTATCTACGAGCAGTACTTC. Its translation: CASSETSIYEQYF.

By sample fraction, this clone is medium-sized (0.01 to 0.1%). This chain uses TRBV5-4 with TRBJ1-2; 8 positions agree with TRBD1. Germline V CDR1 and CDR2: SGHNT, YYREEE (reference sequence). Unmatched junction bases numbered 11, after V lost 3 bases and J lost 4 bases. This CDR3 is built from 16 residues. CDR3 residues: CASSSPSRGHPYGYTF. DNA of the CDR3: TGTGCCAGCAGCTCCCCGAGCAGGGGGCATCCCTATGGCTACACCTTC.

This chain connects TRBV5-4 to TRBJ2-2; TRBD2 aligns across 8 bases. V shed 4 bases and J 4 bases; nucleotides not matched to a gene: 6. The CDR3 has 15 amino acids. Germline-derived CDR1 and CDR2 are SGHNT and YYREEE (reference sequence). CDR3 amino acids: CASSRPSGSTGELFF. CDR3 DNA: TGTGCCAGCAGCAGACCTAGCGGGTCCACCGGGGAGCTGTTTTTT.

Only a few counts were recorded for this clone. The CDR3 nucleotides read TGTGCCAGCAGTTTATCTCACAGAGGGCTCTACGAGCAGTACTTC. Translating it yields CASSLSHRGLYEQYF. The rearrangement uses TRBV27 and TRBJ2-7, with D perhaps TRBD2 (5 bases). V was cut by 0 bases and J by 3 bases, with 12 bases left in between. CDR3 length: 15 amino acids. CDR1 is MNHEY and CDR2 is SMNVEV in the germline V gene (reference sequence).

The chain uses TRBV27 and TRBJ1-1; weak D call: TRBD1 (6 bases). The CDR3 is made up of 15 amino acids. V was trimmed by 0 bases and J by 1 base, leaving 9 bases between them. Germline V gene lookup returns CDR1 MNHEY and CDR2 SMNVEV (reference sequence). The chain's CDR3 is CASSLSPQGNTEAFF. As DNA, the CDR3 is TGTGCCAGCAGTTTATCTCCACAGGGGAACACTGAAGCTTTCTTT.